The sequence of this TCR beta chain was determined in a study of regulatory T cells in long-lasting Graves disease. The CDR3 covers 15 residues. Trimming cost V 7 bases and J 4 bases; bases outside gene matches: 6. HTBI primers from iRepertoire and Arm-PCR of CDR3 regions yielded the TCR beta libraries. TCRdb redid the calling of the multiplex PCR reads with MiXCR, one entry per CDR3 protein. The sample lists roughly 500,000 distinct CDR3 sequences, 13% to 15% occurring once. Whole-study findings and limits: Analysis covered peripheral blood alone, not thyroid tissue.

Time point given: newly diagnosed GD, antithyroid drugs for less than 3 months. PBMCs were the source of the RNA used for TCR sequencing. A remark on this clonotype: Its antigen is not known.

These data also featured in a second study, about T cells in Graves' hyperthyroidism and ophthalmopathy. Turning to that study: Most clonotypes expanded in the thyroid (above 0.001) were also present in blood.

Sequenced material: peripheral blood mononuclear cells (PBMCs), taken at new diagnosis, from a patient treated with antithyroid drugs. The sequence derives from a woman in her fifties or sixties with Graves disease. The J gene is TRBJ2-7, the V gene TRBV12-3 or TRBV12-4, with TRBD2 matching over 14 bases. Here the CDR3 reads CASKRLAGGSYEQYF. CDR3 DNA sequence: TGTGCCAGCAAGAGACTAGCGGGAGGGAGTTACGAGCAGTACTTC.